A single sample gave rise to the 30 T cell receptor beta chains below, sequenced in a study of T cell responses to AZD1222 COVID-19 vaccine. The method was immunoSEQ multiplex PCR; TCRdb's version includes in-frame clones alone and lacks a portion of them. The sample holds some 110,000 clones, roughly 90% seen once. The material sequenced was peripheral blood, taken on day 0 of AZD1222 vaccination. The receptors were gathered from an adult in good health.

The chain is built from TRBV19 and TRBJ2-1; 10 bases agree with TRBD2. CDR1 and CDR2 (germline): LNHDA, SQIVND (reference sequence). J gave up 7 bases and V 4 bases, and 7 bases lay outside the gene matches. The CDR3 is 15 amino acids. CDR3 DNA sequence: TGTGCCAGTAGTACCGGGGGTAGCGGGAGGAATGAGCAGTTCTTC. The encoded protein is CASSTGGSGRNEQFF. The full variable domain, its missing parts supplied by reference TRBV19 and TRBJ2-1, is DGGITQSPKYLFRKEGQNVTLSCEQNLNHDAMYWYRQDPGQGLRLIYYSQIVNDFQKGDIAEGYSVSREKKESFPLTVTSAQKNPTAFYLCASSTGGSGRNEQFFGPGTRLTVL.

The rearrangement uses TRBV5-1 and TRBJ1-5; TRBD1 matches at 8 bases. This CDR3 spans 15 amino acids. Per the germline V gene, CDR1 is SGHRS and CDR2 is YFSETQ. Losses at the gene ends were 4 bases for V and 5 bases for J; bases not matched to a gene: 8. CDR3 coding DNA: TGCGCCAGCAGCCCTGGACAGGGTCCATATCAGCCCCAGCATTTT. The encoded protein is CASSPGQGPYQPQHF. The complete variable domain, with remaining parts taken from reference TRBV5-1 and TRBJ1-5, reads KAGVTQTPRYLIKTRGQQVTLSCSPISGHRSVSWYQQTPGQGLQFLFEYFSETQRNKGNFPGRFSGRQFSNSRSEMNVSTLELGDSALYLCASSPGQGPYQPQHFGDGTRLSIL.

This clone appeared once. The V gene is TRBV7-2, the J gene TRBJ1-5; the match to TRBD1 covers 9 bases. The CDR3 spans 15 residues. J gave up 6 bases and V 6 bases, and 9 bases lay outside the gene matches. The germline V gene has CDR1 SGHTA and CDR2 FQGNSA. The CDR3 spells CASRQPGQGGQPQHF. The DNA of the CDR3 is TGTGCCAGCAGACAACCGGGACAGGGCGGTCAGCCCCAGCATTTT.

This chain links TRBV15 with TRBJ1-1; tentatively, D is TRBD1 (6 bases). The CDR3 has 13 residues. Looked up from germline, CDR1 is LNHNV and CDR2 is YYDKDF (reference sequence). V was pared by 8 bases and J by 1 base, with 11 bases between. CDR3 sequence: CATARGGNTEAFF. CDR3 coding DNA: TGTGCCACCGCCAGGGGCGGGAACACTGAAGCTTTCTTT.

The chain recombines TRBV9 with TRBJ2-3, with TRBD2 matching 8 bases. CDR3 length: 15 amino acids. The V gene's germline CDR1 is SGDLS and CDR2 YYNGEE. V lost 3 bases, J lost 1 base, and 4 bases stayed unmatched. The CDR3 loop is CASSGATSGTDTQYF. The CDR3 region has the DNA TGTGCCAGCAGCGGGGCGACTAGCGGCACAGATACGCAGTATTTT.

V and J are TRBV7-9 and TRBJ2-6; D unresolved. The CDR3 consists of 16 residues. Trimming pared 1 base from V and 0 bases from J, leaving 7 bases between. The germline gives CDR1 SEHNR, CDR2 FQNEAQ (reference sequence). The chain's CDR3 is CASSLGAVSGANVLTF. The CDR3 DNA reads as TGTGCCAGCAGCTTAGGGGCGGTCTCTGGGGCCAACGTCCTGACTTTC.

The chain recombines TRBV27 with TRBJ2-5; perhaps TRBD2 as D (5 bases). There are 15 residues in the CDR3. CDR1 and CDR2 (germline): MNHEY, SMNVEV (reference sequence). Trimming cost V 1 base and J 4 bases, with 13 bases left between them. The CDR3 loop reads CASSLYEGSIETQYF. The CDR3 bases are TGTGCCAGCAGTTTATATGAGGGATCGATAGAGACCCAGTACTTC.

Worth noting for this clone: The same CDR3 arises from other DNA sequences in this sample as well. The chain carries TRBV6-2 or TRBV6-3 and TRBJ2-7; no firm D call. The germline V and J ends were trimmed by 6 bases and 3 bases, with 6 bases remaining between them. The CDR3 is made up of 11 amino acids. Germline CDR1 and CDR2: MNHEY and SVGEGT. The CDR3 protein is CASSPFYEQYF. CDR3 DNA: TGTGCCAGCAGCCCATTCTACGAGCAGTACTTC.

CDR3 amino acids: CASSLVAGGHQNYGYTF. CDR3 bases: TGTGCCAGCAGCTTAGTAGCGGGAGGACATCAGAACTATGGCTACACCTTC. V gene TRBV7-2 combines with J gene TRBJ1-2; TRBD1 might be the D (5 bases). Looked up from germline, CDR1 is SGHTA and CDR2 is FQGNSA. The V end was cut by 1 base, the J end by 2 bases, with 17 bases between. The CDR3 sequence is 17 residues long.

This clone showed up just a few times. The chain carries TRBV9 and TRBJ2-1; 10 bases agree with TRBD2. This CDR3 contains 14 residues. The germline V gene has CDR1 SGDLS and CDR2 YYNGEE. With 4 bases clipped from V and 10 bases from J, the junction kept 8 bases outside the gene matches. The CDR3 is CASSTGLAEGEQFF. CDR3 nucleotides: TGTGCCAGCAGCACCGGACTAGCGGAAGGCGAGCAGTTCTTC.

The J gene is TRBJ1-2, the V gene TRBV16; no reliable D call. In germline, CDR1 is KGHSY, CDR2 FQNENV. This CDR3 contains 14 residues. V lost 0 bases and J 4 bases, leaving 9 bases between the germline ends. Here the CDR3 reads CASSQSRESYGYTF. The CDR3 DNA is TGTGCCAGCAGCCAATCGAGAGAAAGCTATGGCTACACCTTC.

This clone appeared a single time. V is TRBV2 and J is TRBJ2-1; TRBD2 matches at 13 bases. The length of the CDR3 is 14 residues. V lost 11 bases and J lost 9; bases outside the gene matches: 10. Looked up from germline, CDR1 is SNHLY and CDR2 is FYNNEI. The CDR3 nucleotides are TGTGCCGGAACAGGACTAGCGGGAGAGGTTGAGCAGTTCTTC. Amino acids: CAGTGLAGEVEQFF.

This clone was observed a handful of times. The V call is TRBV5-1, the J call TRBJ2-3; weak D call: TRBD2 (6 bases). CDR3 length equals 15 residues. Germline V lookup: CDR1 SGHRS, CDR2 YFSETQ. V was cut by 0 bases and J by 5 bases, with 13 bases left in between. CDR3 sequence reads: CASSLGLARGDTQYF. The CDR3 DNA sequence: TGCGCCAGCAGCTTGGGTCTAGCGAGGGGAGATACGCAGTATTTT.

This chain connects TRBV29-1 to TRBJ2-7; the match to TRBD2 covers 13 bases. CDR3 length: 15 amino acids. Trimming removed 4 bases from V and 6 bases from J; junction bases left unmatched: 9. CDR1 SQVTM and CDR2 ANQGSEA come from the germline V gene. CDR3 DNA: TGCAGCGTTGGACACCCGGGACTAGCGGGACGCGAGCAGTACTTC. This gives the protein CSVGHPGLAGREQYF.

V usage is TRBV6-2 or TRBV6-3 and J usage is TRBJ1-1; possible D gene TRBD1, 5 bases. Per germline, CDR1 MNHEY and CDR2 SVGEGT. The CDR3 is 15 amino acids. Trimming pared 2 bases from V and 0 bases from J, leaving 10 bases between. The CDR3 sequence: CASSYPTGMNTEAFF. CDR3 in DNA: TGTGCCAGCAGTTACCCCACAGGTATGAACACTGAAGCTTTCTTT.

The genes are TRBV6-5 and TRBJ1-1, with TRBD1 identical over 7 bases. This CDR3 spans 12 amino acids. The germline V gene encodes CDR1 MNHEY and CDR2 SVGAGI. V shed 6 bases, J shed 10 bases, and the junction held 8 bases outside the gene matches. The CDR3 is CASRSQGLGAFF. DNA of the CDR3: TGTGCCAGCAGGTCACAGGGGTTGGGAGCTTTCTTT.

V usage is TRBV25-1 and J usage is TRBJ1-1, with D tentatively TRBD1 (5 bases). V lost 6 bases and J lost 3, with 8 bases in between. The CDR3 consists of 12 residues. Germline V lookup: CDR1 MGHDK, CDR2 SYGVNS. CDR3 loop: CASRKGDTEAFF. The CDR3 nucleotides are TGTGCCAGCAGGAAAGGGGACACTGAAGCTTTCTTT.

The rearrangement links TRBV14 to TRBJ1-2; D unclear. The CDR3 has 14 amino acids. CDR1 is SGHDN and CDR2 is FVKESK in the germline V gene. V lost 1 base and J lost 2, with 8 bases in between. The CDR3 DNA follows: TGTGCCAGCAGCCAAGGTACATACAACTATGGCTACACCTTC. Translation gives CASSQGTYNYGYTF.

The CDR3 bases are TGTGCCAGCAGCTTAGCTGACAGGGCCGGGTCTCAGCCCCAGCATTTT. Protein product: CASSLADRAGSQPQHF. This rearrangement joins TRBV7-9 to TRBJ1-5, with 7 bases lining up with TRBD1. CDR3 length: 16 amino acids. V lost 0 bases and J lost 6; bases outside the gene matches: 8. Germline V lookup: CDR1 SEHNR, CDR2 FQNEAQ (reference sequence).

As DNA, the CDR3 is TGTGCCAGCACCACGCCGGGAAACACCATATATTTT. It encodes CASTTPGNTIYF. V usage is TRBV6-5 and J usage is TRBJ1-3, with unresolved D. CDR1 and CDR2 from the germline V gene are MNHEY and SVGAGI. This CDR3 region has 12 residues. V was clipped by 7 bases and J by 4 bases, with 8 bases between them.

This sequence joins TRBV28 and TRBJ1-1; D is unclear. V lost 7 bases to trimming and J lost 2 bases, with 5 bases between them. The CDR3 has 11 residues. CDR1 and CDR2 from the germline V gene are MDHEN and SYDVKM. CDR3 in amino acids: CASTLNTEAFF. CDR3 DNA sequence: TGTGCCAGCACCCTCAACACTGAAGCTTTCTTT.

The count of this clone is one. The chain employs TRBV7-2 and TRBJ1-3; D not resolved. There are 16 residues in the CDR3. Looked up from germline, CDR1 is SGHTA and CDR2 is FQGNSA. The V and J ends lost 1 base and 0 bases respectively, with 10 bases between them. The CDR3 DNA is TGTGCCAGCAGCTTAGTTACAGCACTCTCTGGAAACACCATATATTTT. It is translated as CASSLVTALSGNTIYF.

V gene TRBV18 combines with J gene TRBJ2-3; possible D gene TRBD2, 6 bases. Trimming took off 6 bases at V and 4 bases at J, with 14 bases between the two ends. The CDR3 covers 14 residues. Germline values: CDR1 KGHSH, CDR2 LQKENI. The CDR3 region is CASSPLGGADTQYF. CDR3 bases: TGTGCCAGCTCCCCGCTTGGAGGGGCAGATACGCAGTATTTT.

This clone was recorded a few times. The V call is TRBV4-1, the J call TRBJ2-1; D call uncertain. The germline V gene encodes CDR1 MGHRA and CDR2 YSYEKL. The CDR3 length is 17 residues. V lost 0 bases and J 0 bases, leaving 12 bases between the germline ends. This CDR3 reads CASSQEMGTYSYNEQFF. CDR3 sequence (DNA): TGCGCCAGCAGCCAAGAGATGGGAACGTACTCCTACAATGAGCAGTTCTTC.

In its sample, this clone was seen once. The CDR3 coding sequence is TGTGCCAGCAGCATACAGGGGGACTCTGGAAACACCATATATTTT. It encodes CASSIQGDSGNTIYF. V gene TRBV9 combines with J gene TRBJ1-3; 8 bases are a match to TRBD1. Germline trimming cut 4 bases from V and 0 bases from J; bases unmatched to any gene: 3. The CDR3 is 15 residues long. Germline CDR1 and CDR2: SGDLS and YYNGEE. The entire variable domain, with the rest obtained from reference TRBV9 and TRBJ1-3, is as follows: DSGVTQTPKHLITATGQRVTLRCSPRSGDLSVYWYQQSLDQGLQFLIQYYNGEERAKGNILERFSAQQFPDLHSELNLSSLELGDSALYFCASSIQGDSGNTIYFGEGSWLTVV.

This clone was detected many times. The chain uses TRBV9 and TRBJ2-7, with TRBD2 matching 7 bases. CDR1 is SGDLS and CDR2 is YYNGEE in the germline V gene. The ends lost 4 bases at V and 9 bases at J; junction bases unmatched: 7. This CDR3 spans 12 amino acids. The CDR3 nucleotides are TGTGCCAGCAGCCCCGGACTAGGCGTGCAGTACTTC. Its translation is CASSPGLGVQYF.

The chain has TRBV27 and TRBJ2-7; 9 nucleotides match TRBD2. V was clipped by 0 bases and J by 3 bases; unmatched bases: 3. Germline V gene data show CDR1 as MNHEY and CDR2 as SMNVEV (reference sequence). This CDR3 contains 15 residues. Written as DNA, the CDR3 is TGTGCCAGCAGTTTATCAGCGGGAGGTAACTACGAGCAGTACTTC. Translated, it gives CASSLSAGGNYEQYF.

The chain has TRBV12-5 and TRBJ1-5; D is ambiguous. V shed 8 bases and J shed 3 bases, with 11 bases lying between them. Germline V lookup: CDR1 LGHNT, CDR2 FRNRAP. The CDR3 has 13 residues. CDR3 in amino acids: CASSDPNNQPQHF. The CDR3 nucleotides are TGTGCTAGTAGCGACCCTAACAATCAGCCCCAGCATTTT.

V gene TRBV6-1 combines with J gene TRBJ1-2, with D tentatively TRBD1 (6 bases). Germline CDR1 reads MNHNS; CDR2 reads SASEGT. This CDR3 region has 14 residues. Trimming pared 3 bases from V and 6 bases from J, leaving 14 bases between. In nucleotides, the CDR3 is TGTGCCAGCAGTGATGGGGGGCGAGTAGATGGCTACACCTTC. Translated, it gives CASSDGGRVDGYTF.

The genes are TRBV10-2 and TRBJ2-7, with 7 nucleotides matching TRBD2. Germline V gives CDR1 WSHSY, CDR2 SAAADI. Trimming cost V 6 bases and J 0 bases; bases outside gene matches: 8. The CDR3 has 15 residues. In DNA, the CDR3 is TGCGCCAGCAGGGAGACTAGCAGGAGCTCCTACGAGCAGTACTTC. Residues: CASRETSRSSYEQYF.